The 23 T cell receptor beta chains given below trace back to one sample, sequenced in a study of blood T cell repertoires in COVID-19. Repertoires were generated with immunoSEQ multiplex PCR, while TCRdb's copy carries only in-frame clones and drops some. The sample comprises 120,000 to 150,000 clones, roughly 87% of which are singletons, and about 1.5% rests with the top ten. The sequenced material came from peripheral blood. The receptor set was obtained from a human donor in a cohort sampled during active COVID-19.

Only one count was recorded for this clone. CDR3 coding DNA: TGTGCCACCAGCAGAGTGAGGGATTTCTATGGCTACACCTTC. Amino acid sequence: CATSRVRDFYGYTF. V gene TRBV15 combines with J gene TRBJ1-2, with D unresolved. CDR1 is LNHNV, CDR2 YYDKDF, per germline (reference sequence). This CDR3 is 14 amino acids long. Between the trimmed V and J ends, which lost 1 base and 4 bases, there was a span of 10 bases.

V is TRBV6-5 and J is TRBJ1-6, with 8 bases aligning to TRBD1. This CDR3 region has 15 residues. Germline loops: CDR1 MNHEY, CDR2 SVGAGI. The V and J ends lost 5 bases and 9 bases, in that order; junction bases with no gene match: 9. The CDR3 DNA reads TGTGCCAGCAGTCTCCCGACAGGGGTCCCTTCACCCCTCCACTTT. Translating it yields CASSLPTGVPSPLHF.

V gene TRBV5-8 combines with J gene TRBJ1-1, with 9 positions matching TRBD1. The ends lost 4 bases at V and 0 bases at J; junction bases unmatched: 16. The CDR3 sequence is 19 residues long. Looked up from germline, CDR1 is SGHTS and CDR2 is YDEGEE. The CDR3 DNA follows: TGTGCCAGCAGCCGGACTCGCGGGACAGGGATCATCATGAACACTGAAGCTTTCTTT. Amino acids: CASSRTRGTGIIMNTEAFF. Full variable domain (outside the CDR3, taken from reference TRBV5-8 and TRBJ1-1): EAGVTQSPTHLIKTRGQQATLRCSPISGHTSVYWYQQALGLGLQFLLWYDEGEERNRGNFPPRFSGRQFPNYSSELNVNALELEDSALYLCASSRTRGTGIIMNTEAFFGQGTRLTVV.

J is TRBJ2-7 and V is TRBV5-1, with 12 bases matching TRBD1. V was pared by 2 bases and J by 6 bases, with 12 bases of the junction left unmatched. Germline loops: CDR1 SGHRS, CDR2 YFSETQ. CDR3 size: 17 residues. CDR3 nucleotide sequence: TGCGCCAGCAGCTTTTGGGGACAGGGGGCTTCTCCTCTCGAGCAGTACTTC. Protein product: CASSFWGQGASPLEQYF.

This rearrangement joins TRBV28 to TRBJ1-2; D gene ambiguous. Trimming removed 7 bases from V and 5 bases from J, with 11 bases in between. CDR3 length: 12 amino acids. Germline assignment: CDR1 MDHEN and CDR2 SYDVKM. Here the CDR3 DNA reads TGTGCCAGCAACGTAGGAGGGTATGGCTACACCTTC. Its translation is CASNVGGYGYTF.

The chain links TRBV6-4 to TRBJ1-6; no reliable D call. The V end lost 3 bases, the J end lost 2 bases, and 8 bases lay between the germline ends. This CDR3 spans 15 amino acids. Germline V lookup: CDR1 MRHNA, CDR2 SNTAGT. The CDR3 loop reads CASSESNAYNSPLHF. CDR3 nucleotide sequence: TGTGCCAGCAGTGAGAGTAACGCCTATAATTCACCCCTCCACTTT.

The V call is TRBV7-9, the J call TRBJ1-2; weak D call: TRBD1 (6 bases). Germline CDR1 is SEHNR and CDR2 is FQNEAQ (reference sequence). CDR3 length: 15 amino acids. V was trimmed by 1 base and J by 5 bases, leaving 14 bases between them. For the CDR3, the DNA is TGTGCCAGCAGCTTAGGGGGAACGGACAGATATGGCTACACCTTC. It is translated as CASSLGGTDRYGYTF.

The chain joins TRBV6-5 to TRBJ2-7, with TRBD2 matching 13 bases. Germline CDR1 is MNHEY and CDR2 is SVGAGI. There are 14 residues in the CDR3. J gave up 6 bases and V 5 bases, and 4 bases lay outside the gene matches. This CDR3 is CASSRTSGGLEQYF. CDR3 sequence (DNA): TGTGCCAGCAGTCGGACTAGCGGGGGACTCGAGCAGTACTTC.

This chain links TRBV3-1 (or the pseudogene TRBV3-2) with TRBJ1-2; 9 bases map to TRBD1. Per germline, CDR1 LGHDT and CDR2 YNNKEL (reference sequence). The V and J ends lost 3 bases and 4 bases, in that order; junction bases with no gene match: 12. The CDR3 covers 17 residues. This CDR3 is CASSQGFGQGWAYGYTF. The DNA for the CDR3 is TGTGCCAGCAGCCAGGGTTTCGGACAGGGGTGGGCCTATGGCTACACCTTC.

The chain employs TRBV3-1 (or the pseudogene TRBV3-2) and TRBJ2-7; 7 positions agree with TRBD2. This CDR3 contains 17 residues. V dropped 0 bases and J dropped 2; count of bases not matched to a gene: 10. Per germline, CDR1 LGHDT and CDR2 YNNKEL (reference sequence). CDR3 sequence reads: CASSQDLGEGNPYEQYF. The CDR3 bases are TGTGCCAGCAGCCAAGACTTGGGGGAGGGGAACCCCTACGAGCAGTACTTC.

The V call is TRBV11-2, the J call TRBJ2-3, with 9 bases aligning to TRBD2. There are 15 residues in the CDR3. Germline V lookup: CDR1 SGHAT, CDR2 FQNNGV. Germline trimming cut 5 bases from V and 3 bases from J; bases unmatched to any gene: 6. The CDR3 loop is CASSERGALTDTQYF. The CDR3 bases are TGTGCCAGCAGCGAGCGGGGGGCCCTAACAGATACGCAGTATTTT.

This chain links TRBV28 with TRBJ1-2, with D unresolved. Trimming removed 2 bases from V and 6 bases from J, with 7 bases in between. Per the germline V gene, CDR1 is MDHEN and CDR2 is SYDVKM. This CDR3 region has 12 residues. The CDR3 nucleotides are TGTGCCAGCAGTTTAATCGGGAATGGCTACACCTTC. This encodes CASSLIGNGYTF.

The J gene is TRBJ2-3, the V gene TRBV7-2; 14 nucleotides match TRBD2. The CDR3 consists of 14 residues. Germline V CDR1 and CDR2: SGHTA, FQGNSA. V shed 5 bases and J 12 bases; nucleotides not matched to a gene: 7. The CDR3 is CASSRGLAGGRQYF. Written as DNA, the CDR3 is TGTGCCAGCAGCCGCGGACTAGCGGGGGGCCGCCAGTATTTT.

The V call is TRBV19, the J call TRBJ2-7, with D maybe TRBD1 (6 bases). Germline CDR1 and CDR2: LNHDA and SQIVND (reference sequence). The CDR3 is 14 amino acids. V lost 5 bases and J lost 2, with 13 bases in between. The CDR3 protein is CASSRQGKTYEQYF. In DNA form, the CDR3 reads TGTGCCAGTAGTCGGCAGGGGAAAACCTACGAGCAGTACTTC.

The CDR3 bases are TGTGCCAGCAGCCAAGGGGGACAGACGGGAAACACCATATATTTT. It specifies CASSQGGQTGNTIYF. The rearrangement links TRBV3-1 (or the pseudogene TRBV3-2) to TRBJ1-3, with 7 bases that match TRBD1. Per the germline V gene, CDR1 is LGHDT and CDR2 is YNNKEL (reference sequence). Losses at the gene ends were 1 base for V and 4 bases for J; bases not matched to a gene: 4. This CDR3 has 15 amino acids.

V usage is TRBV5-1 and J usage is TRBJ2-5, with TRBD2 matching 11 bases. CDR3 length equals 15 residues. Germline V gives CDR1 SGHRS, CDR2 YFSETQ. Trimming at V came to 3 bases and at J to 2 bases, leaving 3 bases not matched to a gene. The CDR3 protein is CASSWGLADQETQYF. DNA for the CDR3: TGCGCCAGCAGCTGGGGACTAGCGGATCAAGAGACCCAGTACTTC. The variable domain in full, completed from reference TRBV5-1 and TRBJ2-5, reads KAGVTQTPRYLIKTRGQQVTLSCSPISGHRSVSWYQQTPGQGLQFLFEYFSETQRNKGNFPGRFSGRQFSNSRSEMNVSTLELGDSALYLCASSWGLADQETQYFGPGTRLLVL.

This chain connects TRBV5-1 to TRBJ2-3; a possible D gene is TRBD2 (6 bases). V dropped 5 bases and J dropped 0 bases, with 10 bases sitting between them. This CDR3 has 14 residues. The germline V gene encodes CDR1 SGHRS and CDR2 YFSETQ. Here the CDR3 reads CASRFGGSTDTQYF. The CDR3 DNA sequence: TGCGCCAGCAGATTCGGGGGTAGCACAGATACGCAGTATTTT.

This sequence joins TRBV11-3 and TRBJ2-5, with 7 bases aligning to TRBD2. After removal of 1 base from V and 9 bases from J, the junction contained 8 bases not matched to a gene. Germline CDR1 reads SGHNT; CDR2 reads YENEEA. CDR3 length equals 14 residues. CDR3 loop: CASSLGGEGVAQYF. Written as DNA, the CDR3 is TGTGCCAGCAGCTTAGGAGGGGAGGGTGTGGCCCAGTACTTC.

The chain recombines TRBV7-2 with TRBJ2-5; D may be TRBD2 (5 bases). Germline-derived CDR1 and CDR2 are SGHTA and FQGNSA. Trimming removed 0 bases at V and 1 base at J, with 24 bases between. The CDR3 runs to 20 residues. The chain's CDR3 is CASSLAPPSGLADRQETQYF. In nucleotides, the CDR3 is TGTGCCAGCAGCTTAGCCCCCCCCTCTGGGCTAGCAGACCGCCAAGAGACCCAGTACTTC.

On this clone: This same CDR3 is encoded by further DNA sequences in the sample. CDR3 in amino acids: CASSLRTSGGDTQYF. The CDR3, as DNA: TGCGCCAGCAGCCTCAGGACTAGCGGGGGAGATACGCAGTATTTT. The chain recombines TRBV5-1 with TRBJ2-3, with 13 bases matching TRBD2. Germline V CDR1 and CDR2: SGHRS, YFSETQ. This CDR3 comprises 15 residues. V gave up 4 bases and J gave up 5 bases; unmatched junction bases: 4.

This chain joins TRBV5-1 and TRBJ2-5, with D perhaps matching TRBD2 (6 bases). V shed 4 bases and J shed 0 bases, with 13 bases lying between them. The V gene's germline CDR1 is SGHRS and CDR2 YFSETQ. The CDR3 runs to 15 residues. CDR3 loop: CASSPTTGDQETQYF. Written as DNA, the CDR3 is TGCGCCAGCAGCCCGACAACGGGGGACCAAGAGACCCAGTACTTC.

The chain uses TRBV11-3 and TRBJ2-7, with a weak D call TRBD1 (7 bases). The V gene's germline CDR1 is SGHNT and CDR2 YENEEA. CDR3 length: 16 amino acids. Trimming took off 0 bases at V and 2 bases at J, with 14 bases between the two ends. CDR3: CASSLERRGQTYEQYF. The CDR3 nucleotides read TGTGCCAGCAGCTTAGAAAGGAGGGGGCAGACCTACGAGCAGTACTTC.

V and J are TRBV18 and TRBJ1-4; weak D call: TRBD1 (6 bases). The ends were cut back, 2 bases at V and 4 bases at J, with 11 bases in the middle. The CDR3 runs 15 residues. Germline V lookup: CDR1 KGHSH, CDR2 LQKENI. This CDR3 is CASSPVQGFNEKLFF. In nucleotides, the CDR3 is TGTGCCAGCTCACCAGTGCAGGGGTTTAATGAAAAACTGTTTTTT.